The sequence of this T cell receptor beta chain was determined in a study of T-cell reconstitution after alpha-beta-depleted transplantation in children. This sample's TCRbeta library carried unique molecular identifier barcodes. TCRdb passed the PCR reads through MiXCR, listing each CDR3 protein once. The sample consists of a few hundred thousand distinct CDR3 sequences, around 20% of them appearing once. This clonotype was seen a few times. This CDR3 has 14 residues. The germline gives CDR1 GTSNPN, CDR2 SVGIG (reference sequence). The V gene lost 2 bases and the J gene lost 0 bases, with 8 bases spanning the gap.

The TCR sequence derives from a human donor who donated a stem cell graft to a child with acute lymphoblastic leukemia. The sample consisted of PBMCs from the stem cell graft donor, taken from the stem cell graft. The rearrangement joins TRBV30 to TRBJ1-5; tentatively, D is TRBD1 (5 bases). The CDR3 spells CAWSRGRSNQPQHF. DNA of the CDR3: TGTGCCTGGAGTAGGGGACGTAGCAATCAGCCCCAGCATTTT.